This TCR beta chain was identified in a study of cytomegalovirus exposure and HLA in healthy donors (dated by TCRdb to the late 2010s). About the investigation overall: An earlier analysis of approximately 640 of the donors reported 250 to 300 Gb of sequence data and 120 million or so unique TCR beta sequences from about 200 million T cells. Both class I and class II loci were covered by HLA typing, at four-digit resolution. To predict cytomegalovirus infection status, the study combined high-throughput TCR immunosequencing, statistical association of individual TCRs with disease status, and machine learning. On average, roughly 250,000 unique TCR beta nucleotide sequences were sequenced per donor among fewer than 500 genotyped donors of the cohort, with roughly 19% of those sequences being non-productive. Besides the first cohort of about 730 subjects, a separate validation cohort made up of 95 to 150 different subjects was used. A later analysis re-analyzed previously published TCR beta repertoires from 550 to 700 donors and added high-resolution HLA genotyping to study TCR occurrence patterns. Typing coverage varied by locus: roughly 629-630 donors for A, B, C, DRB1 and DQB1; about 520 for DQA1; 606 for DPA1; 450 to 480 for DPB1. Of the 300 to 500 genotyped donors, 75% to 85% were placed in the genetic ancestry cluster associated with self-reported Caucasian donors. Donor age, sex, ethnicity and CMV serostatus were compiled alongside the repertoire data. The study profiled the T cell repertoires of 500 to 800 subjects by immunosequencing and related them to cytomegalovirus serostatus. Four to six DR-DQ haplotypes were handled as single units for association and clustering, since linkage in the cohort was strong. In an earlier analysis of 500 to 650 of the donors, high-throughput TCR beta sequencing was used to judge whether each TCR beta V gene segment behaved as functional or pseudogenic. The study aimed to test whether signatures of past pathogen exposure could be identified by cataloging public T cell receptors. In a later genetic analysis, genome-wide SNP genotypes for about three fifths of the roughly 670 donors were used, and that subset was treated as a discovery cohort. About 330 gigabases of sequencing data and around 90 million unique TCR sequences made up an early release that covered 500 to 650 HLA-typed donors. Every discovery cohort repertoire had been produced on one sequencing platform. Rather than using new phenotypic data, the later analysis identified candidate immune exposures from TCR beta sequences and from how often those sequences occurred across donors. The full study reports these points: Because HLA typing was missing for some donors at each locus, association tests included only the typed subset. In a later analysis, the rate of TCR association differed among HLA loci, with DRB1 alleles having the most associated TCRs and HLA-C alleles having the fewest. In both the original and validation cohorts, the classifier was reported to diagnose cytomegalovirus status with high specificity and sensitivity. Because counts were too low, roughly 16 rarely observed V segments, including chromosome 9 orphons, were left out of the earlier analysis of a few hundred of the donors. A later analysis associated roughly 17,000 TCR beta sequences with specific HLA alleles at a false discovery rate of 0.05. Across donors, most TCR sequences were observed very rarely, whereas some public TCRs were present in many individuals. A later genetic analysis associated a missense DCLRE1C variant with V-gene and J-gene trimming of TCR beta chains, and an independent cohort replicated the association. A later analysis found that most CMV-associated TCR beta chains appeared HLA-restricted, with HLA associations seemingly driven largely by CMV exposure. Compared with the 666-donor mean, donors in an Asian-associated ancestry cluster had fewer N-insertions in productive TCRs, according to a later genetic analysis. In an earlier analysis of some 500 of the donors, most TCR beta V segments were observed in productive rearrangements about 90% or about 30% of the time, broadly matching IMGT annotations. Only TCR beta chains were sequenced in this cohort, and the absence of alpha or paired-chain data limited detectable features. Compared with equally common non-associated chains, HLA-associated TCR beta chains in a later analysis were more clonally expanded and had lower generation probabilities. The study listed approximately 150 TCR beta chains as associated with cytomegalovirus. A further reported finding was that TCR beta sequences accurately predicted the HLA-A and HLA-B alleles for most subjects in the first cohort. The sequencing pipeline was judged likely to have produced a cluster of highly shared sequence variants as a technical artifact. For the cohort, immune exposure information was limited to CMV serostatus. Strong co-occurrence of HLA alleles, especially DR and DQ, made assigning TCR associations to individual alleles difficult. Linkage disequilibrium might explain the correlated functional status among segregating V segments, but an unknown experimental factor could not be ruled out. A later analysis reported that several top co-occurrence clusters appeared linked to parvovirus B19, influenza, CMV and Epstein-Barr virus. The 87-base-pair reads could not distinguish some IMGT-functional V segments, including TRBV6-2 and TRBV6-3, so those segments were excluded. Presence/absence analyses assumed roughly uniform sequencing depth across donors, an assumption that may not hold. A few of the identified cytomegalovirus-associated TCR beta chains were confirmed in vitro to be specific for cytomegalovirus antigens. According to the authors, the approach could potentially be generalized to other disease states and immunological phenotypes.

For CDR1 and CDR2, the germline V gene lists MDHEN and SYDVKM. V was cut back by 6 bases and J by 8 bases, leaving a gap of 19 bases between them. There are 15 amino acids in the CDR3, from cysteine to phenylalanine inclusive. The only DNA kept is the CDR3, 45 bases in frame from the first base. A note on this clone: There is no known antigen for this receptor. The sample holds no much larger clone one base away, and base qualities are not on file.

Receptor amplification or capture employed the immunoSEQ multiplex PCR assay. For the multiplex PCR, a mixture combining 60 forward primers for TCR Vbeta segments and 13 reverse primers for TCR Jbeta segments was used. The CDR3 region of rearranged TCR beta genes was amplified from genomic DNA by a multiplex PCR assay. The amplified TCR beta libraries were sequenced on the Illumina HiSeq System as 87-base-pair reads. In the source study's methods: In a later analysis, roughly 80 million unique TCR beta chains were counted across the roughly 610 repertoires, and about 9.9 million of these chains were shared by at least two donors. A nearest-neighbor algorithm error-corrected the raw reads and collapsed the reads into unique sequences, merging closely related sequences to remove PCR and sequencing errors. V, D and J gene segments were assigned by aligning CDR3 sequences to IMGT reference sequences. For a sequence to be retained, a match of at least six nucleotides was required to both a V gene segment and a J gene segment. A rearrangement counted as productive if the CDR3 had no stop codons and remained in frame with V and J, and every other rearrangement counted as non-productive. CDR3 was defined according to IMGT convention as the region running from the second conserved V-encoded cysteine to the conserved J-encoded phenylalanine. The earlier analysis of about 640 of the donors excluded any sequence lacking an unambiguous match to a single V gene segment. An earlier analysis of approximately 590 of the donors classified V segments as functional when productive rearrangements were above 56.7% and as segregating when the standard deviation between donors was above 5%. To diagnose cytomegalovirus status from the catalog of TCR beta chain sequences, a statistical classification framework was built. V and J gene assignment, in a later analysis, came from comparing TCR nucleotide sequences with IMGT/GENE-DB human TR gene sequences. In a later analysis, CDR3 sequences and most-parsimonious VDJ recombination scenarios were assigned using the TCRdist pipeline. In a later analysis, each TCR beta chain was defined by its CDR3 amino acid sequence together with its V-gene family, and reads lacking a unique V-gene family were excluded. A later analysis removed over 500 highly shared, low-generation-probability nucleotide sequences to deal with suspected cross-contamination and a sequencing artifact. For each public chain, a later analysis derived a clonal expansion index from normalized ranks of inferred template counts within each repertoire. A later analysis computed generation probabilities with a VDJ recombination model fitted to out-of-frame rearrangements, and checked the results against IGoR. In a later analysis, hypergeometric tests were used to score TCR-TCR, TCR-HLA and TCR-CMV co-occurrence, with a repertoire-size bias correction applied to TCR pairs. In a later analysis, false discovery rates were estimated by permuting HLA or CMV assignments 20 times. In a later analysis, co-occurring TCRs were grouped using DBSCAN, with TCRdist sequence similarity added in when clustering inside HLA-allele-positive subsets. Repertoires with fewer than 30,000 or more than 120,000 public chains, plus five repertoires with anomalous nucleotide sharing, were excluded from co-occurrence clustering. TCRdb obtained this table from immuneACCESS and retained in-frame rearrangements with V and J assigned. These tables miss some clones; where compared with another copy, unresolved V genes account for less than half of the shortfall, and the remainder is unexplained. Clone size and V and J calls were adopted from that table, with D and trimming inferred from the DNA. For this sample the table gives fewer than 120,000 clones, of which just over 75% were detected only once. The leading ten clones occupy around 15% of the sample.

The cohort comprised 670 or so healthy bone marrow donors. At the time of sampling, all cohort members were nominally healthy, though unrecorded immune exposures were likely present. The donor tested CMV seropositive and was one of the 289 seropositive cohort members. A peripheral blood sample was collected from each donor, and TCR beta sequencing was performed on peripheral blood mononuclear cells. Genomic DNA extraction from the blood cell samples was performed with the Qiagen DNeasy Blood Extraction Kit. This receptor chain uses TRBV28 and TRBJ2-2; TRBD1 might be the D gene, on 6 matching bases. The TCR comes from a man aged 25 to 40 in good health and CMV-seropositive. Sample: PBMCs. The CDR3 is CASSTGTPDVGELFF. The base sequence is TGTGCCAGCAGCACCGGGACACCAGACGTGGGGGAGCTGTTTTTT.